The present entry profiles one T cell receptor (beta chain) with its context. Its target antigen remains unknown. No clone much larger than this one lies a single base away; base qualities are absent. The data derive from a study of blood T cell repertoires in COVID-19 (dated by TCRdb to about 2020). Notes on the research overall: Samples from collaborators originated in the United States, Italy and Spain and spanned both the acute and convalescent phases of COVID-19. The material from the prospective study consisted of cDNA or gDNA derived from T cells, B-cell-depleted T cells, or PBMCs. Deeply sampled blood TCRbeta repertoires from subjects exposed to, actively infected with, or recovered from COVID-19 were included in the dataset. The repertoires were released in a freely available public database meant as a resource for research on the immune response to SARS-CoV-2. The samples were drawn from the first 160 participants of the ongoing ImmuneRACE study and from 1,254 subjects provided by 6 global collaborators. Sample metadata almost always included a de-identified subject ID, COVID-19 status, age in years and sex. Where available, HLA class I and class II types were obtained from metadata supplied by the sample provider rather than from assay-based typing. Points the paper makes about the study in general: How much clinical and demographic metadata was included differed by source and by participant, and the metadata was provided uncurated.

TCRbeta CDR3 regions were amplified from genomic DNA by means of the immunoSEQ Assay, a bias-controlled multiplex PCR. Processing in the source paper ran as follows. The number of nucleated cells in each sample was estimated from the amplification of reference gene primers within the assay. To quantify the absolute abundance of each unique TCRbeta CDR3 rearrangement, sequence reads were collapsed and filtered. For each sample, productive Simpson clonality was calculated as the square root of Simpson's diversity index over productive rearrangements. The source is immuneACCESS, and TCRdb retained only in-frame sequences with V and J called. Part of the clones is not carried over; for the studies checked, unresolved V genes explain less than half of this, and the remainder is unexplained. V, J and clone size derive from that table, while D and trimming were established from the DNA sequence. The sample table lists around 300,000 clones, over 80% of them with a count of one. 5% to 6% of the sample goes to the ten largest clones.

The CDR3 measures 16 amino acids from cysteine to phenylalanine. The kept DNA is CDR3 alone, 48 bases in frame from the first base. CDR1 is given as MDHEN and CDR2 as SYDVKM, both from the germline V gene. V is trimmed back by 11 bases and J by 4 bases, and the junction contains 19 bases that no gene match accounts for. In the prospective study, participants were about 18 to 95 years old, resided in 24 geographic areas of the United States, and were enrolled through a virtual design. To assign participants to cohorts, the prospective study relied on clinical history that participants themselves reported in a screening survey and a study questionnaire. For ImmuneRACE Cohort 3, a participant was defined as recovered based on two consecutive negative NP/OP PCR tests, clearance by a healthcare professional, or resolution of symptoms. Mobile phlebotomists in the prospective study collected whole blood, serum and a nasopharyngeal or oropharyngeal swab from every participant. Additional blood draws and questionnaires over a 2-month period could optionally be provided by prospective study participants. Before DNA extraction, prospective study blood samples were shipped either frozen or at room temperature.

Sequencing used PBMCs or T cells enriched from blood (not recorded which). The origin of this receptor is a man aged 30 to 39 who had recovered from COVID-19. The chain is encoded by TRBV28 joined to TRBJ1-2; 7 junctional bases match TRBD1. For the CDR3, the sequence is CACQGGHFGQVYGYTF. The sequenced DNA is TGTGCCTGCCAAGGGGGACACTTCGGACAGGTCTATGGCTACACCTTC.